One sample yielded the 14 T cell receptor beta chains listed below, sequenced in a study of shared clonotypes between healthy human individuals. The table came from immunoSEQ multiplex PCR; TCRdb's copy has only in-frame clones and leaves some out. The sample lists about 2.1 million clones; roughly 95% were seen once. Terminally differentiated effector memory CD45RA+ cells were left out of the naive CD8 fraction, which was CD45RO-negative and positively selected for CCR7. Sequencing was performed on naive CD8+ T cells from PBMCs. Source of these receptors: a man between 18 and 35 years old in good health. Some clones in this sample may be carry-over from other donors' samples.

The chain couples TRBV6-6 to TRBJ2-2, with TRBD1 identical over 7 bases. V lost 0 bases and J lost 7; bases outside the gene matches: 8. CDR1 is MNHNY, CDR2 SVGAGI, per germline (reference sequence). The CDR3 length is 16 residues. The CDR3 bases are TGTGCCAGCAGTTACTCTAGTAGGGGGCAGGACGGGGAGCTGTTTTTT. Residues: CASSYSSRGQDGELFF.

The V gene is TRBV11-2, the J gene TRBJ2-5; tentative D call: TRBD1 (6 bases). CDR1 is SGHAT and CDR2 is FQNNGV in the germline V gene. This CDR3 has 16 amino acids. V dropped 5 bases and J dropped 3 bases, with 19 bases sitting between them. The CDR3 spells CASSLRTGNREETQYF. The CDR3 DNA sequence: TGTGCCAGCAGCCTCCGAACAGGGAACCGGGAAGAGACCCAGTACTTC.

The V and J genes are TRBV4-2 and TRBJ1-1, with no clear D. With 0 bases removed from V and 8 bases from J, the gap between germline ends came to 16 bases. Germline lookup yields CDR1 LGHNA and CDR2 YNFKEQ. This CDR3 has 15 amino acids. Here the CDR3 reads CASSQDPKQNEEAFF. As DNA, the CDR3 is TGTGCCAGCAGCCAAGATCCGAAGCAGAACGAAGAAGCTTTCTTT.

Regarding this clone: The sample has other DNA sequences that encode this CDR3 too. The V gene is TRBV18, the J gene TRBJ2-7; D is unresolved. V lost 3 bases to trimming and J lost 3 bases, with 9 bases between them. The CDR3 is 13 amino acids. Looked up from germline, CDR1 is KGHSH and CDR2 is LQKENI. CDR3 amino acids: CASSPPLSYEQYF. In nucleotides, the CDR3 is TGTGCCAGCTCACCGCCATTAAGCTACGAGCAGTACTTC. The full variable domain, completed using reference TRBV18 and TRBJ2-7, is NAGVMQNPRHLVRRRGQEARLRCSPMKGHSHVYWYRQLPEEGLKFMVYLQKENIIDESGMPKERFSAEFPKEGPSILRIQQVVRGDSAAYFCASSPPLSYEQYFGPGTRLTVT.

The chain is built from TRBV28 and TRBJ2-1; maybe TRBD2 (6 bases). The V gene lost 6 bases and the J gene lost 8 bases, with 17 bases spanning the gap. The germline V gene has CDR1 MDHEN and CDR2 SYDVKM. This CDR3 contains 14 residues. CDR3 DNA: TGTGCCAGCAGCCTGGCTAGCGCCATTGATGAGCAGTTCTTC. Translating gives CASSLASAIDEQFF.

This clone was counted a single time. Other DNA sequences from this sample encode an identical CDR3 as well. The V and J genes are TRBV7-9 and TRBJ2-7; D is uncertain. This CDR3 region has 13 residues. The germline V gene encodes CDR1 SEHNR and CDR2 FQNEAQ (reference sequence). The V end was cut by 1 base, the J end by 5 bases, with 9 bases between. Here the CDR3 DNA reads TGTGCCAGCAGCTTAGGTGGCCGTGACGAGCAGTACTTC. It encodes CASSLGGRDEQYF.

This chain joins TRBV4-2 and TRBJ2-2, with no clear D. Trimming took off 3 bases at V and 5 bases at J, with 19 bases between the two ends. Germline CDR1 LGHNA, CDR2 YNFKEQ. This CDR3 is 17 amino acids long. This chain's CDR3 is CASSHSRTAVRTGELFF. CDR3 nucleotides: TGTGCCAGCAGCCATTCTAGGACGGCTGTTCGAACCGGGGAGCTGTTTTTT.

V and J are TRBV15 and TRBJ2-7, with 9 bases identical to TRBD1. The V gene's germline CDR1 is LNHNV and CDR2 YYDKDF (reference sequence). V lost 3 bases and J lost 5; bases outside the gene matches: 8. The CDR3 sequence is 15 residues long. CDR3 residues: CATSRTPGQGHEQYF. The CDR3 DNA follows: TGTGCCACCAGCAGGACCCCGGGACAGGGCCACGAGCAGTACTTC.

This chain connects TRBV7-9 to TRBJ1-2, with 8 bases that match TRBD1. The V and J ends lost 3 bases and 3 bases, in that order; junction bases with no gene match: 6. Per the germline V gene, CDR1 is SEHNR and CDR2 is FQNEAQ (reference sequence). The CDR3 is 15 amino acids. As DNA, the CDR3 is TGTGCCAGCAGCTTCGCCGGACAGGGTCACTATGGCTACACCTTC. Its translation is CASSFAGQGHYGYTF.

This sequence joins TRBV15 and TRBJ2-5; TRBD2 aligns across 8 bases. The CDR3 contains 16 residues. CDR1 LNHNV and CDR2 YYDKDF come from the germline V gene (reference sequence). V lost 4 bases to trimming and J lost 5 bases; unmatched junction nucleotides: 12. The CDR3, as DNA: TGTGCCACCAGCACAAGTGGGAGGGGACTAGGGGAGACCCAGTACTTC. Its translation is CATSTSGRGLGETQYF. Filled out from reference TRBV15 and TRBJ2-5, the complete variable domain reads DAMVIQNPRYQVTQFGKPVTLSCSQTLNHNVMYWYQQKSSQAPKLLFHYYDKDFNNEADTPDNFQSRRPNTSFCFLDIRSPGLGDTAMYLCATSTSGRGLGETQYFGPGTRLLVL.

This sequence joins TRBV15 and TRBJ1-5; D gene ambiguous. The CDR3 contains 12 residues. Germline CDR1 and CDR2: LNHNV and YYDKDF (reference sequence). Trimming left V 4 bases short and J 10 bases short, with 11 bases between. The CDR3 DNA sequence: TGTGCCACCAGCAATCGGAGACTCCCCCAGCATTTT. Translation: CATSNRRLPQHF.

The chain uses TRBV30 and TRBJ2-5; D possibly corresponds to TRBD2 (6 bases). CDR3 size: 14 residues. V lost 6 bases and J 2 bases, leaving 16 bases between the germline ends. CDR1 GTSNPN and CDR2 SVGIG come from the germline V gene (reference sequence). CDR3 DNA: TGTGCCTGCCCCCTAGCGACCTCTCAAGAGACCCAGTACTTC. It codes for CACPLATSQETQYF.

The rearrangement uses TRBV19 and TRBJ2-4, with 11 nucleotides matching TRBD1. There are 16 residues in the CDR3. Trimming at V came to 5 bases and at J to 9 bases, leaving 12 bases not matched to a gene. Germline lookup yields CDR1 LNHDA and CDR2 SQIVND (reference sequence). The CDR3 region is CASSPRRDRGVGIQYF. CDR3 bases: TGTGCCAGTAGTCCCAGGCGGGACAGGGGGGTCGGCATTCAGTACTTC. The complete variable domain, with remaining parts taken from reference TRBV19 and TRBJ2-4, reads DGGITQSPKYLFRKEGQNVTLSCEQNLNHDAMYWYRQDPGQGLRLIYYSQIVNDFQKGDIAEGYSVSREKKESFPLTVTSAQKNPTAFYLCASSPRRDRGVGIQYFGAGTRLSVL.

A note on this clone: Other DNA sequences from this sample encode an identical CDR3 as well. The chain uses TRBV9 and TRBJ1-1, with unresolved D. Germline V lookup: CDR1 SGDLS, CDR2 YYNGEE. This CDR3 comprises 14 residues. V was clipped by 0 bases and J by 2 bases, with 8 bases between them. CDR3 sequence (DNA): TGTGCCAGCAGCGTAGGCAGGACTAACACTGAAGCTTTCTTT. It specifies CASSVGRTNTEAFF.